This T cell receptor beta chain comes out of a study of T cell responses to AZD1222 COVID-19 vaccine. The repertoire was sequenced with immunoSEQ multiplex PCR; TCRdb's copy has only in-frame clones and lacks some. The sample lists 60,000 to 65,000 clones; over 70% were seen once. Details on this clone: The antigen is undetermined.

Study results and caveats: Donors were chiefly white British, with a greater number of females, and clonal diversity was perhaps underestimated.

The CDR3 sequence is 13 residues long. Germline V gene lookup returns CDR1 LGHNA and CDR2 YSLEER. The ends lost 3 bases at V and 4 bases at J; junction bases unmatched: 2. This clonotype originated in an adult in good health. The input for sequencing was peripheral blood, taken on day 0 of AZD1222 vaccination. The chain carries TRBV4-3 and TRBJ1-2; 7 nucleotides agree with TRBD1. CDR3 in amino acids: CASSQRTGYGYTF. The CDR3 DNA follows: TGCGCCAGCAGCCAGCGGACAGGCTATGGCTACACCTTC.